What follows are 15 T cell receptor beta chains derived from one specimen sequenced in a study of identical twins. TCRdb reanalysed the 5' RACE reads using MiXCR and keeps one entry per CDR3 protein. The table has 450,000 or so distinct CDR3 sequences, about 13% seen once. These data are also associated with another study on yellow fever vaccine responses in identical twins.

The sequenced sample consisted of CD4+ T cells sorted from blood. These receptors were taken from a woman between 18 and 30 years old in good health.

This clonotype came up a few times. The chain has TRBV7-9 and TRBJ2-7, with 10 bases identical to TRBD2. CDR3 size: 14 residues. Trimming took 5 bases from V and 6 from J; bases not matched to a gene: 7. Germline V CDR1 and CDR2: SEHNR, FQNEAQ (reference sequence). The CDR3 nucleotides read TGTGCCAGCAGCGCTAGCGGGAGTGCTCTCGAGCAGTACTTC. Protein sequence: CASSASGSALEQYF.

This clonotype showed up just a few times. The chain links TRBV20-1 to TRBJ2-1; 9 nucleotides agree with TRBD2. The germline gives CDR1 DFQATT, CDR2 SNEGSKA (reference sequence). The CDR3 runs 14 residues. Trimming cost V 6 bases and J 5 bases; bases outside gene matches: 8. The CDR3: CSAGGLAGNNEQFF. The CDR3 DNA follows: TGCAGTGCAGGCGGCCTAGCGGGGAACAATGAGCAGTTCTTC.

This clonotype was detected many times. The V call is TRBV28, the J call TRBJ1-1; D unresolved. Germline V gives CDR1 MDHEN, CDR2 SYDVKM. The CDR3 extends over 13 amino acids. Trimming removed 8 bases at V and 4 bases at J, with 14 bases between. CDR3 coding DNA: TGTGCCAGCTGGTTAAGCGCGTCCACTGAAGCTTTCTTT. It specifies CASWLSASTEAFF.

A few counts support this clonotype. The CDR3 DNA sequence: TGTGCCAGCAAAGTTCGAGGGGGGGAAATCAACGAGCAGTACTTC. Translating gives CASKVRGGEINEQYF. V is TRBV12-3 or TRBV12-4 and J is TRBJ2-7, with a weak D call TRBD2 (7 bases). The CDR3 contains 15 residues. The germline V and J ends were trimmed by 7 bases and 5 bases, with 21 bases remaining between them.

This clonotype was seen more than once but under ten times. The V and J genes are TRBV4-1 and TRBJ2-1; D is perhaps TRBD1 (7 bases). Germline V CDR1 and CDR2: MGHRA, YSYEKL. Trimming took 2 bases from V and 7 from J, leaving 21 bases between them. The CDR3 runs 17 residues. The CDR3 loop reads CASSQIPSGQAGNEQFF. DNA for the CDR3: TGCGCCAGCAGCCAAATCCCATCAGGACAGGCGGGGAATGAGCAGTTCTTC.

The V gene is TRBV10-3, the J gene TRBJ2-7; the D gene is possibly TRBD2 (5 bases). This CDR3 has 13 residues. V was shortened by 4 bases and J by 5 bases, with 12 bases between the two germline ends. Germline-derived CDR1 and CDR2 are ENHRY and SYGVKD. In DNA, the CDR3 is TGTGCCATCAGTGCTAACGGGGTTAACGAGCAGTACTTC. Amino acids: CAISANGVNEQYF.

This clonotype was picked up many times. The DNA of the CDR3 is TGCAGCGTTGAAGAATTTATGCGGCGGGGAGAAGAGACCCAGTACTTC. Residues: CSVEEFMRRGEETQYF. The genes are TRBV29-1 and TRBJ2-5, with D perhaps TRBD2 (6 bases). This CDR3 is built from 16 residues. Germline lookup yields CDR1 SQVTM and CDR2 ANQGSEA. The V and J ends lost 0 bases and 3 bases respectively, with 17 bases between them.

The CDR3 protein is CASSFKREVTYEQYF. As DNA, the CDR3 is TGTGCCAGCAGTTTTAAGCGGGAGGTAACCTACGAGCAGTACTTC. V is TRBV27 and J is TRBJ2-7; 9 bases are a match to TRBD2. Per the germline V gene, CDR1 is MNHEY and CDR2 is SMNVEV (reference sequence). The CDR3 has 15 residues. J was trimmed by 2 bases and V by 3 bases; bases with no gene match: 5.

This clonotype was observed a handful of times. V gene TRBV19 combines with J gene TRBJ2-2, with no clear D. CDR1 LNHDA and CDR2 SQIVND come from the germline V gene (reference sequence). CDR3 length: 13 residues. With 1 base removed from V and 2 bases from J, the gap between germline ends came to 2 bases. The CDR3: CASSIGNTGELFF. DNA of the CDR3: TGTGCCAGTAGTATAGGTAACACCGGGGAGCTGTTTTTT.

This clonotype was counted a few times. CDR3 DNA: TGCAGTGCGCGTCCTCCTCGGCTAGCCAAAAACATTCAGTACTTC. Translation gives CSARPPRLAKNIQYF. The gene calls are TRBV20-1 and TRBJ2-4; no definite D call. The CDR3 contains 15 residues. V was trimmed by 6 bases and J by 0 bases, leaving 15 bases between them. Germline CDR1 DFQATT, CDR2 SNEGSKA (reference sequence).

This clonotype was picked up a small number of times. J is TRBJ2-1 and V is TRBV24-1, with 8 positions matching TRBD2. J was trimmed by 8 bases and V by 4 bases; bases with no gene match: 3. The CDR3 loop spans 13 amino acids. CDR1 is KGHDR and CDR2 is SFDVKD in the germline V gene. The CDR3 sequence: CATSDGGAHEQFF. In DNA form, the CDR3 reads TGTGCCACCAGTGACGGGGGGGCACATGAGCAGTTCTTC.

This clonotype was seen at least ten times. The chain employs TRBV5-1 and TRBJ2-1; D perhaps matches TRBD2 (5 bases). Germline V lookup: CDR1 SGHRS, CDR2 YFSETQ. Trimming removed 0 bases from V and 13 bases from J, with 11 bases in between. This CDR3 contains 12 residues. CDR3 nucleotide sequence: TGCGCCAGCAGCTTGGCGGGGTTGGCTCAGTTCTTC. It translates to CASSLAGLAQFF.

This clonotype was seen a single time. This chain connects TRBV6-2 or TRBV6-3 to TRBJ2-1; 14 bases line up with TRBD2. Trimming removed 6 bases from V and 7 bases from J; junction bases left unmatched: 11. CDR1 and CDR2 (germline): MNHEY, SVGEGT. This CDR3 spans 17 amino acids. CDR3 nucleotides: TGTGCCAGCAGAGACAATTTGGGACTAGCGGGAGTGAATGAGCAGTTCTTC. Translated, it gives CASRDNLGLAGVNEQFF.

V gene TRBV6-2 or TRBV6-3 combines with J gene TRBJ2-1; perhaps TRBD2 as D (6 bases). Germline lookup yields CDR1 MNHEY and CDR2 SVGEGT. The CDR3 length is 17 residues. Trimming took 0 bases from V and 8 from J, leaving 20 bases between them. In DNA form, the CDR3 reads TGTGCCAGCAGTTACTCCTCTCCGAGACTAGTTGTCGATGAGCAGTTCTTC. It codes for CASSYSSPRLVVDEQFF.

The V gene is TRBV6-1, the J gene TRBJ2-1; D is possibly TRBD2 (7 bases). The germline V gene encodes CDR1 MNHNS and CDR2 SASEGT. V was pared by 6 bases and J by 1 base, with 22 bases between. The CDR3 loop spans 18 amino acids. The CDR3 is CASSRSGGGRGSYNEQFF. CDR3 DNA: TGTGCCAGCAGCCGCTCGGGGGGCGGGAGAGGGTCCTACAATGAGCAGTTCTTC.